The clone carrying this TCR beta chain was detected only once. Its antigen is not known. Samples came from healthy bone marrow donors. Germline V gives CDR1 KGHSY, CDR2 FQNENV. The CDR3 extends over 15 amino acids. V lost 5 bases to trimming and J lost 3 bases; unmatched junction nucleotides: 3. This sample is part of a study of cytomegalovirus exposure and HLA in healthy donors. PCR involved 60 Vbeta and 13 Jbeta primers. Sequenced by immunoSEQ multiplex PCR; TCRdb stores in-frame clones only, minus some. The sample holds approximately 150,000 clones; approximately 60% are singletons and the top ten take roughly 7%. Overall study findings and caveats: Productive status was seen about 87% or about 30% of the time for most TCR beta V segments in an earlier analysis. CMV serostatus stood as the only immune exposure information on hand.

Sequencing input: PBMCs. The sequence came from a woman aged 60-75 years in good health and CMV-seropositive. J is TRBJ2-2 and V is TRBV16, with TRBD1 matching 10 bases. CDR3 in DNA: TGTGCCAGCAGCACGACAGGGGGCGACACCGGGGAGCTGTTTTTT. As protein: CASSTTGGDTGELFF. The entire variable domain, with the rest obtained from reference TRBV16 and TRBJ2-2, is as follows: GEEVAQTPKHLVRGEGQKAKLYCAPIKGHSYVFWYQQVLKNEFKFLISFQNENVFDETGMPKERFSAKCLPNSPCSLEIQATKLEDSAVYFCASSTTGGDTGELFFGEGSRLTVL.